These 26 T cell receptor beta chains were sequenced from one sample in a study of blood T cell repertoires in COVID-19. The method was immunoSEQ multiplex PCR; TCRdb's version includes in-frame clones alone and lacks a portion of them. The data show 30,000 to 40,000 clones, around 82% seen once. Sequencing input: peripheral blood. The source is a man between 50 and 59 years old with acute or convalescent COVID-19.

CDR3 sequence (DNA): TGTGCCTGGAGTGCAATATTAGGGACAGGGGGTAAAGGCTACACCTTC. Protein sequence: CAWSAILGTGGKGYTF. The chain joins TRBV30 to TRBJ1-2; 11 bases align to TRBD1. CDR1 GTSNPN and CDR2 SVGIG come from the germline V gene (reference sequence). The trim removed 1 base at V and 8 bases at J, leaving 12 bases unmatched. The length of the CDR3 is 16 residues.

The chain couples TRBV9 to TRBJ2-1, with 7 positions matching TRBD1. Losses at the gene ends were 3 bases for V and 5 bases for J; bases not matched to a gene: 8. The CDR3 loop spans 15 amino acids. In germline, CDR1 is SGDLS, CDR2 YYNGEE. CDR3 DNA sequence: TGTGCCAGCAGCGGCGCAGGGGGAACGGACAATGAGCAGTTCTTC. Amino acids: CASSGAGGTDNEQFF. The full variable domain, in which reference TRBV9 and TRBJ2-1 provide the parts outside the CDR3, is DSGVTQTPKHLITATGQRVTLRCSPRSGDLSVYWYQQSLDQGLQFLIQYYNGEERAKGNILERFSAQQFPDLHSELNLSSLELGDSALYFCASSGAGGTDNEQFFGPGTRLTVL.

This rearrangement joins TRBV3-1 (or the pseudogene TRBV3-2) to TRBJ2-2; no reliable D call. CDR3 length equals 14 residues. Germline V CDR1 and CDR2: LGHDT, YNNKEL (reference sequence). V lost 1 base and J lost 5, with 8 bases in between. The CDR3 is CASSQAPETGELFF. The CDR3 coding sequence is TGTGCCAGCAGCCAAGCACCTGAGACCGGGGAGCTGTTTTTT.

The V and J genes are TRBV7-3 and TRBJ2-5; unclear D gene. This CDR3 contains 13 residues. The germline CDR1 and CDR2 sequences are SGHTA and FQGTGA. V was cut by 3 bases and J by 1 base, with 6 bases left in between. CDR3: CASSLWPQETQYF. The CDR3 DNA reads as TGTGCCAGCAGCTTGTGGCCCCAAGAGACCCAGTACTTC.

The V gene is TRBV3-1 (or the pseudogene TRBV3-2), the J gene TRBJ1-2, with 8 bases that match TRBD1. The CDR3 contains 15 residues. The V and J ends lost 3 bases and 6 bases, in that order; junction bases with no gene match: 9. The germline V gene encodes CDR1 LGHDT and CDR2 YNNKEL (reference sequence). The chain's CDR3 is CASSHSPGQGDGYTF. The CDR3 DNA sequence: TGTGCCAGCAGCCACTCCCCAGGACAGGGAGATGGCTACACCTTC.

The J gene is TRBJ2-5, the V gene TRBV24-1, with D possibly matching TRBD2 (5 bases). Germline-derived CDR1 and CDR2 are KGHDR and SFDVKD. The ends were cut back, 5 bases at V and 4 bases at J, with 16 bases in the middle. The CDR3 runs 15 residues. The CDR3 coding sequence is TGTGCCACCAGTGTCCCAGACCCTCGGGGAGAGACCCAGTACTTC. Amino acid sequence: CATSVPDPRGETQYF.

The chain couples TRBV11-3 to TRBJ2-7; possible D gene TRBD1, 6 bases. The CDR3 consists of 13 residues. Trimming cost V 3 bases and J 4 bases, with 10 bases left between them. The germline V gene encodes CDR1 SGHNT and CDR2 YENEEA. The CDR3 reads CASSFSRGYEQYF. The CDR3 region has the DNA TGTGCCAGCAGCTTTTCCAGGGGATACGAGCAGTACTTC.

The chain is built from TRBV5-1 and TRBJ1-3, with TRBD1 as a possible D gene (5 bases). The CDR3 covers 15 residues. V was cut by 4 bases and J by 0 bases, with 11 bases left in between. CDR1 and CDR2 from the germline V gene are SGHRS and YFSETQ. This CDR3 is CASSPRQFSGNTIYF. The CDR3 bases are TGCGCCAGCAGCCCGAGACAGTTCTCTGGAAACACCATATATTTT.

The gene calls are TRBV6-6 and TRBJ1-5; D is unclear. Germline values: CDR1 MNHNY, CDR2 SVGAGI (reference sequence). Trimming removed 1 base from V and 0 bases from J, with 10 bases in between. The CDR3 length is 16 residues. CDR3 region: CASSYFPGNSNQPQHF. The CDR3 DNA sequence: TGTGCCAGCAGTTACTTCCCGGGTAATAGCAATCAGCCCCAGCATTTT.

This clone is a singleton in its sample. The rearrangement links TRBV29-1 to TRBJ1-4; maybe TRBD1 (5 bases). CDR1 is SQVTM and CDR2 is ANQGSEA in the germline V gene. The CDR3 is made up of 11 amino acids. The V end lost 4 bases, the J end lost 6 bases, and 6 bases lay between the germline ends. CDR3 bases: TGCAGCGTTGTAGGGGATGAAAAACTGTTTTTT. Translated, it gives CSVVGDEKLFF.

This chain connects TRBV27 to TRBJ2-4; maybe TRBD2 (5 bases). V was shortened by 0 bases and J by 0 bases, with 6 bases between the two germline ends. The length of the CDR3 is 15 residues. Germline V gene lookup returns CDR1 MNHEY and CDR2 SMNVEV (reference sequence). The CDR3 is CASSLSAVAKNIQYF. The CDR3, as DNA: TGTGCCAGCAGTTTATCAGCGGTAGCCAAAAACATTCAGTACTTC.

CDR3 sequence (DNA): TGCGCCAGCAGCTATGCTAGCGGGACCTACGAGCAGTACTTC. It encodes CASSYASGTYEQYF. The chain has TRBV5-1 and TRBJ2-7, with 9 bases matching TRBD2. V shed 3 bases and J 2 bases; nucleotides not matched to a gene: 3. Germline V gene sequence: CDR1 SGHRS, CDR2 YFSETQ. The CDR3 runs to 14 residues.

This clone was counted only a few times. V gene TRBV3-1 (or the pseudogene TRBV3-2) combines with J gene TRBJ2-7; unclear D gene. This CDR3 has 16 amino acids. Trimming pared 0 bases from V and 0 bases from J, leaving 12 bases between. The V gene's germline CDR1 is LGHDT and CDR2 YNNKEL (reference sequence). This chain's CDR3 is CASSQDMYTISYEQYF. The CDR3 DNA is TGTGCCAGCAGCCAAGATATGTACACCATCTCCTACGAGCAGTACTTC.

The V gene is TRBV18, the J gene TRBJ2-7, with D perhaps matching TRBD1 (5 bases). Germline CDR1 is KGHSH and CDR2 is LQKENI. This CDR3 has 16 amino acids. The V end lost 1 base, the J end lost 3 bases, and 16 bases lay between the germline ends. CDR3 protein: CASSPLTGSWDYEQYF. The CDR3 nucleotides are TGTGCCAGCTCACCACTCACAGGCTCGTGGGACTACGAGCAGTACTTC. Together with reference TRBV18 and TRBJ2-7, the CDR3 gives the full variable domain: NAGVMQNPRHLVRRRGQEARLRCSPMKGHSHVYWYRQLPEEGLKFMVYLQKENIIDESGMPKERFSAEFPKEGPSILRIQQVVRGDSAAYFCASSPLTGSWDYEQYFGPGTRLTVT.

V gene TRBV6-5 combines with J gene TRBJ2-6; D unresolved. The CDR3 contains 13 residues. Germline values: CDR1 MNHEY, CDR2 SVGAGI. Deletions cut 7 bases from V and 0 bases from J, with 4 bases between. The CDR3 DNA reads TGTGCCAGCAAACTCTCTGGGGCCAACGTCCTGACTTTC. It yields the protein CASKLSGANVLTF.

V is TRBV5-4 and J is TRBJ2-1; maybe TRBD2 (6 bases). Germline CDR1 is SGHNT and CDR2 is YYREEE (reference sequence). CDR3 length: 16 amino acids. The germline V and J ends were trimmed by 4 bases and 5 bases, with 19 bases remaining between them. The CDR3 protein is CASSPDLAYPHNEQFF. CDR3 DNA: TGTGCCAGCAGCCCCGACCTAGCGTACCCGCACAATGAGCAGTTCTTC.

The chain links TRBV6-2 or TRBV6-3 to TRBJ1-4; possible D gene TRBD1, 5 bases. V dropped 4 bases and J dropped 7 bases, with 13 bases sitting between them. Germline V gene lookup returns CDR1 MNHEY and CDR2 SVGEGT. The length of the CDR3 is 14 residues. In DNA form, the CDR3 reads TGTGCCAGCAGTTCTGCGTTGGGGGGTGAAAAACTGTTTTTT. It is translated as CASSSALGGEKLFF.

The chain recombines TRBV30 with TRBJ1-2; possible D gene TRBD1, 6 bases. The V and J ends lost 2 bases and 4 bases respectively, with 14 bases between them. CDR1 is GTSNPN, CDR2 SVGIG, per germline (reference sequence). The CDR3 covers 14 residues. The CDR3 DNA sequence: TGTGCCTGGAGTCACAAACAGGGAAGCTATGGCTACACCTTC. This gives the protein CAWSHKQGSYGYTF.

This clone was detected only a few times. The gene calls are TRBV7-2 and TRBJ2-7; no reliable D call. CDR1 is SGHTA, CDR2 FQGNSA, per germline. This CDR3 spans 14 amino acids. V was pared by 1 base and J by 0 bases, with 7 bases between. CDR3 amino acids: CASSLEQHSYEQYF. For the CDR3, the DNA is TGTGCCAGCAGCTTAGAACAGCACTCCTACGAGCAGTACTTC.

V and J are TRBV3-1 (or the pseudogene TRBV3-2) and TRBJ2-7, with TRBD1 as a possible D gene (6 bases). CDR1 is LGHDT, CDR2 YNNKEL, per germline (reference sequence). The germline V and J ends were trimmed by 4 bases and 0 bases, with 22 bases remaining between them. CDR3 size: 18 residues. CDR3 residues: CASSLTIKDRRDSYEQYF. The CDR3, as DNA: TGTGCCAGCAGCCTCACGATAAAAGACAGGAGAGACTCCTACGAGCAGTACTTC.

The chain joins TRBV4-1 to TRBJ2-1, with 7 bases lining up with TRBD2. Looked up from germline, CDR1 is MGHRA and CDR2 is YSYEKL. CDR3 length: 15 residues. J was trimmed by 3 bases and V by 4 bases; bases with no gene match: 6. CDR3 nucleotide sequence: TGCGCCAGCAGCCCGACGTGGGGGGGCTACAATGAGCAGTTCTTC. Translated: CASSPTWGGYNEQFF.

The chain is built from TRBV5-6 and TRBJ1-1; the D gene is possibly TRBD1 (6 bases). With 4 bases removed from V and 1 base from J, the gap between germline ends came to 11 bases. Germline CDR1 reads SGHDT; CDR2 reads YYEEEE. The CDR3 has 14 residues. CDR3 amino acids: CASSPAGANTEAFF. CDR3 DNA: TGTGCCAGCAGCCCGGCGGGGGCGAACACTGAAGCTTTCTTT.

The chain carries TRBV4-1 and TRBJ1-4; TRBD1 agrees at 11 bases. J gave up 4 bases and V 4 bases, and 11 bases lay outside the gene matches. Germline assignment: CDR1 MGHRA and CDR2 YSYEKL. The length of the CDR3 is 18 residues. CDR3 DNA: TGCGCCAGCAGCCCCCCCTGGGGACAGGGGGTGGGTAATGAAAAACTGTTTTTT. Its translation: CASSPPWGQGVGNEKLFF.

The chain carries TRBV5-1 and TRBJ2-1, with 8 bases aligning to TRBD1. Germline lookup yields CDR1 SGHRS and CDR2 YFSETQ. CDR3 length: 14 amino acids. Unmatched junction bases numbered 2, after V lost 3 bases and J lost 3 bases. The CDR3 loop reads CASSYGQGYNEQFF. CDR3 DNA: TGCGCCAGCAGCTACGGACAGGGCTACAATGAGCAGTTCTTC.

This clone was counted a few times. This chain joins TRBV28 and TRBJ2-7; TRBD2 aligns across 8 bases. Looked up from germline, CDR1 is MDHEN and CDR2 is SYDVKM. Unmatched junction bases numbered 11, after V lost 5 bases and J lost 5 bases. CDR3 length: 15 residues. CDR3 DNA sequence: TGTGCCAGCAGTGCCCCGGCGGGAGGCAACAACGAGCAGTACTTC. Amino acids: CASSAPAGGNNEQYF.

CDR3 sequence (DNA): TGTGCCAGCAGCAAAGCGGGCCAGGGGGCTAACATTCAGTACTTC. Translating gives CASSKAGQGANIQYF. This chain uses TRBV21-1 with TRBJ2-4; TRBD1 is the table's D call, not checked against the DNA. TRBV21-1 has pseudogene status. The CDR3 consists of 15 residues.